This section outlines one TCR beta chain sequence together with its context. Its antigen has not been determined. No base-level quality is on record; no much larger clone is a single base apart. The data were taken from a study of T cell changes during pregnancy in multiple sclerosis (dated by TCRdb to between 2018 and 2020). For the study in its entirety: The study looked at changes in the T cell repertoire across pregnancy in women with multiple sclerosis.

Libraries came from the immunoSEQ multiplex PCR assay. Not all clones reach the TCRdb copy of this immuneACCESS table, which keeps in-frame sequences only. Checked studies attribute under half of the gap to unresolved V genes and leave the rest unexplained. The sample records approximately 90,000 clones, approximately 92% of which are singletons. About 2% of the sample is held by the ten biggest clonotypes. Specimen: peripheral blood, collected after pregnancy. The receptor's source is a female donor with multiple sclerosis, enrolled in a pregnancy study.

The DNA sequence is given as TGTGCCAGCAGTTACTTCTCCAGCGCGTACACTGAAGCTTTCTTT. Translation gives CASSYFSSAYTEAFF. The chain is assembled from TRBV6-5 and TRBJ1-1, with the D gene call left open. CDR1 MNHEY and CDR2 SVGAGI are derived from the germline V gene. The cysteine opens and the phenylalanine closes a CDR3 of 15 amino acids. Here the CDR3 DNA is all that survives: 45 bases in frame from base 1. The junction shows trimming of 1 base on V and 3 bases on J, plus 12 bases between the germline ends.